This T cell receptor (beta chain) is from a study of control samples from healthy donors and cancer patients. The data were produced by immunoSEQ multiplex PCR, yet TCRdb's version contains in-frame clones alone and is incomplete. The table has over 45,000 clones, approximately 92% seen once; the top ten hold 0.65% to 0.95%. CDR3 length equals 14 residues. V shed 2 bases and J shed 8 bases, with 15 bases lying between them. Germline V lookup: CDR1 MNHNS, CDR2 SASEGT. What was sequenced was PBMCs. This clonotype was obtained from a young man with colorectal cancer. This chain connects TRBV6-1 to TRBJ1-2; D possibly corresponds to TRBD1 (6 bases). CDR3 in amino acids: CASSEYWGAGGYTF. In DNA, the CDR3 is TGTGCCAGCAGTGAATACTGGGGGGCTGGCGGCTACACCTTC.